This T cell receptor beta chain was sequenced for a study of T cells in Graves' hyperthyroidism and ophthalmopathy. General study results and limits: Clonotypes that were expanded in thyroid above 0.001 mostly appeared in blood too.

No ophthalmopathy progression within 18 months constituted stable Graves' hyperthyroidism. The study left out patients who had uncontrolled infection, other autoimmune disease, pregnancy or lactation. The CDR3 spans 15 residues. Per germline, CDR1 KGHSH and CDR2 LQKENI. TCR beta CDR3 regions were amplified from RNA transcripts. Primed by the HTBI set, a first-round RT-PCR was run on the TCR CDR3. One entry per CDR3 protein results from TCRdb running MiXCR on the multiplex PCR reads. The sample holds some 620,000 distinct CDR3 sequences, 15% to 20% seen once. This clonotype was seen more than once but under ten times. Its antigen is not identified. The junction and the germline gene differ at one end; a read error may be behind it.

Sequenced: blood. This chain links TRBV18 with TRBJ1-3; TRBD1 is a possible D gene (5 bases). The TCR originated in a woman in her thirties with Graves' hyperthyroidism. CDR3 protein: CASSPNRFSGNTVYF. The DNA for the CDR3 is TGTGCCAGCTCACCAAACAGGTTCTCTGGAAACACCGTATATTTT.